This entry lists 21 T cell receptor beta chains sequenced from one sample in a study of cytomegalovirus exposure and HLA in healthy donors. 13 Jbeta primers and 60 Vbeta primers were used for the PCR. Only in-frame clones appear in the TCRdb table, and some are missing; sequencing was by immunoSEQ multiplex PCR. This table has approximately 77,000 clones, more than 65% appearing once. The specimen was PBMCs. These receptors originate from a male donor in good health and CMV-seropositive.

This clone occurred a few times. This CDR3 is CASSVEGGLLNEQFF. DNA of the CDR3: TGTGCCAGCAGCGTAGAAGGGGGCCTTCTGAATGAGCAGTTCTTC. The chain links TRBV9 to TRBJ2-1, with 7 positions matching TRBD1. CDR1 and CDR2 (germline): SGDLS, YYNGEE. With V trimmed by 0 bases and J by 7 bases, 7 bases remained unmatched. This CDR3 region has 15 residues.

The chain employs TRBV13 and TRBJ2-7; TRBD2 agrees at 7 bases. V shed 6 bases, J shed 7 bases, and the junction held 12 bases outside the gene matches. The length of the CDR3 is 14 residues. From germline, CDR1 is PRHDT and CDR2 FYEKMQ (reference sequence). The DNA of the CDR3 is TGTGCCAGCAGTAGCCGGGACTACTCCCAAGAGCAGTACTTC. This gives the protein CASSSRDYSQEQYF.

This chain uses TRBV4-1 with TRBJ2-7; D might be TRBD2 (6 bases). Germline CDR1 and CDR2: MGHRA and YSYEKL. This CDR3 comprises 14 residues. V was cut by 1 base and J by 7 bases, with 14 bases left in between. As DNA, the CDR3 is TGCGCCAGCAGCCAAGTGTTTAGCGGAGATGAGCAGTACTTC. This gives the protein CASSQVFSGDEQYF.

This sequence joins TRBV28 and TRBJ1-4; 7 positions match TRBD1. CDR1 MDHEN and CDR2 SYDVKM come from the germline V gene. V was pared by 2 bases and J by 11 bases, with 11 bases of the junction left unmatched. The CDR3 sequence is 15 residues long. Written as DNA, the CDR3 is TGTGCCAGCAGTTTAAGGTCCGGGACAGCGGTCAAACTGTTTTTT. Its protein is CASSLRSGTAVKLFF. Full variable domain (rest looked up from reference TRBV28 and TRBJ1-4): DVKVTQSSRYLVKRTGEKVFLECVQDMDHENMFWYRQDPGLGLRLIYFSYDVKMKEKGDIPEGYSVSREKKERFSLILESASTNQTSMYLCASSLRSGTAVKLFFGSGTQLSVL.

The genes are TRBV30 and TRBJ2-5; no clear D. The J call may be in error: the DNA end matches TRBJ2-7 better. The germline gives CDR1 GTSNPN, CDR2 SVGIG (reference sequence). This CDR3 is 16 amino acids long. This chain's CDR3 is CAWRERLKALSYEQYF. CDR3 DNA: TGTGCCTGGAGGGAACGACTGAAGGCCTTATCCTACGAGCAGTACTTC.

This chain uses TRBV9 with TRBJ2-1; tentative D call: TRBD1 (6 bases). Germline V CDR1 and CDR2: SGDLS, YYNGEE. This CDR3 is built from 16 residues. Trimming left V 4 bases short and J 0 bases short, with 14 bases between. The CDR3 nucleotides read TGTGCCAGCAGCCCTACAGGGACGAGCTCCTACAATGAGCAGTTCTTC. Protein sequence: CASSPTGTSSYNEQFF.

V is TRBV2 and J is TRBJ2-1; D is possibly TRBD2 (6 bases). Germline assignment: CDR1 SNHLY and CDR2 FYNNEI. Trimming pared 2 bases from V and 6 bases from J, leaving 11 bases between. The length of the CDR3 is 14 residues. In DNA form, the CDR3 reads TGTGCCAGCAGTGAAAATTTCGGGGGCAATGAGCAGTTCTTC. Protein product: CASSENFGGNEQFF.

The rearrangement joins TRBV19 to TRBJ1-1, with D unclear. The CDR3 contains 14 residues. V lost 2 bases and J lost 0, with 7 bases in between. Germline V CDR1 and CDR2: LNHDA, SQIVND (reference sequence). In DNA form, the CDR3 reads TGTGCCAGTAGTATAAAGACTCTGAACACTGAAGCTTTCTTT. Its protein product is CASSIKTLNTEAFF.

This chain links TRBV7-9 with TRBJ2-2, with 8 nucleotides matching TRBD1. The ends lost 4 bases at V and 4 bases at J; junction bases unmatched: 8. The V gene's germline CDR1 is SEHNR and CDR2 FQNEAQ (reference sequence). CDR3 length: 16 residues. The CDR3 reads CASSSTGVSVTGELFF. The CDR3 DNA follows: TGTGCCAGCAGCTCGACAGGGGTTTCAGTCACCGGGGAGCTGTTTTTT.

CDR3 protein: CASSRRPGQGLRGYTF. The DNA for the CDR3 is TGTGCCAGCAGCCGGAGACCGGGACAGGGGTTGCGTGGCTACACCTTC. The genes are TRBV6-6 and TRBJ1-2; TRBD1 matches 10 bases. Germline V gene lookup returns CDR1 MNHNY and CDR2 SVGAGI (reference sequence). J lost 7 bases, V lost 6 bases, and 14 bases had no gene match. The CDR3 is 16 amino acids.

The chain has TRBV18 and TRBJ1-1; D unclear. CDR1 is KGHSH and CDR2 is LQKENI in the germline V gene. The length of the CDR3 is 13 residues. V shed 4 bases and J shed 1 base, with 7 bases lying between them. DNA of the CDR3: TGTGCCAGCTCACACAACAAGAACACTGAAGCTTTCTTT. Protein sequence: CASSHNKNTEAFF.

A few counts support this clone. This chain joins TRBV5-5 and TRBJ2-5; 9 bases agree with TRBD2. Per the germline V gene, CDR1 is SGHKS and CDR2 is YYEKEE (reference sequence). The CDR3 length is 17 residues. Losses at the gene ends were 0 bases for V and 5 bases for J; bases not matched to a gene: 11. Here the CDR3 reads CASSLGSSGRRGETQYF. CDR3 coding DNA: TGTGCCAGCAGCTTGGGGAGTAGCGGGAGACGGGGGGAGACCCAGTACTTC. The variable domain in full, completed from reference TRBV5-5 and TRBJ2-5, reads DAGVTQSPTHLIKTRGQQVTLRCSPISGHKSVSWYQQVLGQGPQFIFQYYEKEERGRGNFPDRFSARQFPNYSSELNVNALLLGDSALYLCASSLGSSGRRGETQYFGPGTRLLVL.

A few counts support this clone. This chain uses TRBV7-3 with TRBJ2-5, with a possible D match to TRBD2 (7 bases). The CDR3 length is 15 residues. CDR1 SGHTA and CDR2 FQGTGA come from the germline V gene. Deletions cut 0 bases from V and 5 bases from J, with 13 bases between. The CDR3 nucleotides read TGTGCCAGCAGCTTAACGGGGGGGGCATGGGAGACCCAGTACTTC. Amino acid sequence: CASSLTGGAWETQYF.

This clone was observed a handful of times. The rearrangement uses TRBV30 and TRBJ1-6, with a tentative D call TRBD1 (6 bases). Trimming stripped 6 bases from V and 4 bases from J, with 10 bases between. This CDR3 has 13 residues. Germline V gene data show CDR1 as GTSNPN and CDR2 as SVGIG (reference sequence). CDR3 DNA sequence: TGTGCCTGTACAGGGTTGTATAATTCACCCCTCCACTTT. Amino acid sequence: CACTGLYNSPLHF.

To note about this clone: A read error may account for a junction end that differs from germline. Distinct nucleotide sequences in the sample also encode this CDR3. V and J are TRBV18 and TRBJ1-1; 8 nucleotides line up with TRBD1. Germline values: CDR1 KGHSH, CDR2 LQKENI. The CDR3 has 16 amino acids. The CDR3 DNA follows: TGTGCCAGCCGCAACAGGGGGTCCTCGGGGAACACTGAGGCTTTCTTT. It codes for CASRNRGSSGNTEAFF.

This clone has a handful of counts. The V and J genes are TRBV27 and TRBJ2-7; D possibly corresponds to TRBD1 (6 bases). Trimming pared 4 bases from V and 1 base from J, leaving 11 bases between. The CDR3 is made up of 14 amino acids. CDR1 is MNHEY, CDR2 SMNVEV, per germline (reference sequence). Here the CDR3 DNA reads TGTGCCAGCAGTTCGCGACAGGAATCCTACGAGCAGTACTTC. Protein: CASSSRQESYEQYF.

This chain connects TRBV7-6 to TRBJ2-5; 10 bases align to TRBD2. Judging by the DNA end, TRBJ2-7 fits better; the J call may be wrong. This CDR3 is built from 18 residues. CDR1 and CDR2 (germline): SGHVS, FNYEAQ. Here the CDR3 reads CASSLGLAGPRNSVEQYF. CDR3 bases: TGTGCCAGCAGCTTAGGACTAGCGGGCCCGCGGAACTCCGTCGAGCAGTACTTC.

This chain uses TRBV6-1 with TRBJ2-5, with 9 bases identical to TRBD1. V lost 6 bases to trimming and J lost 1 base; unmatched junction nucleotides: 3. CDR3 size: 14 residues. The V gene's germline CDR1 is MNHNS and CDR2 SASEGT. CDR3 DNA sequence: TGTGCCAGCAGAGCGACAGGGGGCCAAGAGACCCAGTACTTC. It yields the protein CASRATGGQETQYF.

This clone was seen only a few times. The J gene is TRBJ1-6, the V gene TRBV19; perhaps TRBD1 as D (5 bases). CDR3 size: 13 residues. Per the germline V gene, CDR1 is LNHDA and CDR2 is SQIVND (reference sequence). Trimming removed 6 bases at V and 8 bases at J, with 11 bases between. CDR3 sequence reads: CASRGALYSPLHF. In DNA form, the CDR3 reads TGTGCCAGTAGAGGGGCCCTCTATTCACCCCTCCACTTT.

The chain is built from TRBV7-2 and TRBJ2-3; TRBD2 agrees at 9 bases. Germline CDR1 SGHTA, CDR2 FQGNSA. The junction had 10 bases not matched to a gene; V was cut back by 1 base and J by 8 bases. The CDR3 is 16 amino acids. CDR3 coding DNA: TGTGCCAGCAGCTTAGGGTTAGCGGGAGCCGGAGGTACGCAGTATTTT. This encodes CASSLGLAGAGGTQYF.

The CDR3 coding sequence is TGTGCCAGCAGCTTGGAGTCGGGAGTCCGCTACAATGAGCAGTTCTTC. This translates into CASSLESGVRYNEQFF. The chain has TRBV5-4 and TRBJ2-1; D is possibly TRBD2 (6 bases). The ends were cut back, 0 bases at V and 3 bases at J, with 13 bases in the middle. This CDR3 comprises 16 residues. CDR1 and CDR2 from the germline V gene are SGHNT and YYREEE (reference sequence).